Shown below are 18 T cell receptor beta chains from a single sample sequenced in a study of beta chain features in type 1 diabetes (dated by TCRdb to the late 2010s). The library was built by means of the immunoSEQ multiplex PCR assay. All of the isolated RNA was reverse transcribed with the High Capacity cDNA Reverse Transcription Kit, so expressed TCRB transcripts were sequenced. The table was pulled from immuneACCESS by TCRdb, which kept in-frame rearrangements only. Such tables lose some clones; where checked, under half of the loss comes from unresolved V genes, and the rest has no known cause. Present in this sample are around 290,000 clones, about 7.8% of which were seen just once. The ten top clones hold under 1.3% of the sample. Sequenced sample: central memory CD4+ T cells from blood. These receptors were taken from a woman under 30 in good health.

Note on this clone: Other nucleotide sequences in the sample specify the same CDR3. This chain connects TRBV5-1 to TRBJ1-3; unclear D gene. Germline V gene lookup returns CDR1 SGHRS and CDR2 YFSETQ. Between the trimmed V and J ends, which lost 0 bases and 0 bases, there was a span of 7 bases. This CDR3 is built from 15 residues. This chain's CDR3 is CASSLGRNSGNTIYF. The CDR3, as DNA: TGCGCCAGCAGCTTGGGCAGGAACTCTGGAAACACCATATATTTT. Filled out from reference TRBV5-1 and TRBJ1-3, the complete variable domain reads KAGVTQTPRYLIKTRGQQVTLSCSPISGHRSVSWYQQTPGQGLQFLFEYFSETQRNKGNFPGRFSGRQFSNSRSEMNVSTLELGDSALYLCASSLGRNSGNTIYFGEGSWLTVV.

The chain joins TRBV5-4 to TRBJ1-1, with D possibly TRBD1 on 6 matching bases. The CDR3 loop spans 16 amino acids. The germline V and J ends were trimmed by 4 bases and 4 bases, with 20 bases remaining between them. CDR1 and CDR2 (germline): SGHNT, YYREEE (reference sequence). CDR3 amino acids: CASSPGELRPSTEAFF. CDR3 in DNA: TGTGCCAGCAGCCCAGGGGAGTTAAGACCGAGCACTGAAGCTTTCTTT.

This clone has only a few counts. A much larger clone differs by one base, so this may be a read error. The chain carries TRBV7-8 and TRBJ2-3; D uncertain. The CDR3 contains 14 residues. V dropped 2 bases and J dropped 0 bases, with 6 bases sitting between them. Germline CDR1 SGHVS, CDR2 FQNEAQ. The CDR3 protein is CASSLIPSTDTQYF. DNA for the CDR3: TGTGCCAGCAGCTTAATCCCTAGCACAGATACGCAGTATTTT.

This chain links TRBV19 with TRBJ1-5, with D maybe TRBD1 (5 bases). Germline CDR1 is LNHDA and CDR2 is SQIVND (reference sequence). This CDR3 is 14 amino acids long. Trimming removed 4 bases from V and 9 bases from J, with 16 bases in between. In nucleotides, the CDR3 is TGTGCCAGTAGTAGAGCTGACAGTCCTTGGCCCCAGCATTTT. It specifies CASSRADSPWPQHF.

The chain links TRBV21-1 to TRBJ2-7; the DNA was not compared with TRBD2, the D call given in the table. TRBV21-1 is tagged as a pseudogene. This CDR3 is 16 amino acids long. Here the CDR3 reads CASSREGLAYDYEQYF. Here the CDR3 DNA reads TGTGCCAGCAGCAGGGAGGGACTAGCATATGACTACGAGCAGTACTTC.

This rearrangement joins TRBV7-3 to TRBJ1-2; D might be TRBD1 (6 bases). This CDR3 has 12 residues. Germline values: CDR1 SGHTA, CDR2 FQGTGA. V gave up 4 bases and J gave up 6 bases, with 9 bases separating them. The CDR3 region is CASSSNRDGYTF. The CDR3 DNA sequence: TGTGCCAGCAGCTCCAACAGGGATGGCTACACCTTC.

This clone was seen a few times. The genes are TRBV12-5 and TRBJ1-1; D is uncertain. Trimming took 6 bases from V and 1 from J, leaving 3 bases between them. The V gene's germline CDR1 is LGHNT and CDR2 FRNRAP. The CDR3 runs 11 residues. In DNA form, the CDR3 reads TGTGCTAGTGGCAGGAACACTGAAGCTTTCTTT. It yields the protein CASGRNTEAFF.

The rearrangement joins TRBV28 to TRBJ1-2; tentatively, D is TRBD1 (5 bases). From germline, CDR1 is MDHEN and CDR2 SYDVKM. Trimming left V 9 bases short and J 7 bases short, with 12 bases between. This CDR3 region has 11 residues. CDR3 nucleotide sequence: TGTGCCAGTGGGACGGACGGTGGCTACACCTTC. Translated, it gives CASGTDGGYTF.

This clone appeared many times. V gene TRBV19 combines with J gene TRBJ2-5, with D unresolved. The CDR3 is 13 residues long. The V and J ends lost 2 bases and 2 bases respectively, with 6 bases between them. Germline V CDR1 and CDR2: LNHDA, SQIVND (reference sequence). This chain's CDR3 is CASSIQTQETQYF. CDR3 coding DNA: TGTGCCAGTAGTATACAGACACAAGAGACCCAGTACTTC.

This clone has a handful of counts. The chain couples TRBV14 to TRBJ1-2; 10 bases are shared with TRBD1. Trimming took 4 bases from V and 2 from J; bases not matched to a gene: 4. This CDR3 is built from 15 residues. From germline, CDR1 is SGHDN and CDR2 FVKESK. CDR3 residues: CASSLPGQGNYGYTF. The DNA of the CDR3 is TGTGCCAGCAGCCTACCGGGACAGGGGAACTATGGCTACACCTTC.

The gene calls are TRBV7-2 and TRBJ2-2, with 8 bases lining up with TRBD1. The CDR3 totals 18 residues. The germline V gene encodes CDR1 SGHTA and CDR2 FQGNSA. Trimming removed 4 bases from V and 1 base from J; junction bases left unmatched: 11. The DNA for the CDR3 is TGTGCCAGCAGCTCTCTCGCACAGGGGGTTAGGAACACCGGGGAGCTGTTTTTT. Protein product: CASSSLAQGVRNTGELFF.

In this sample, this clone turned up a few times. The genes are TRBV7-2 and TRBJ2-5, with a weak D call TRBD2 (6 bases). The CDR3 extends over 12 amino acids. Trimming pared 2 bases from V and 5 bases from J, leaving 6 bases between. The germline V gene encodes CDR1 SGHTA and CDR2 FQGNSA. The CDR3 nucleotides are TGTGCCAGCAGCTTACTAGCGGAGACCCAGTACTTC. Encoded protein: CASSLLAETQYF.

The sample holds a few counts of this clone. V and J are TRBV5-4 and TRBJ2-2; D is uncertain. Germline V gene sequence: CDR1 SGHNT, CDR2 YYREEE (reference sequence). The CDR3 spans 14 residues. V was clipped by 4 bases and J by 7 bases, with 14 bases between them. The CDR3, as DNA: TGTGCCAGCAGCCCCTGGGTAGGGAACGGGGAGCTGTTTTTT. It codes for CASSPWVGNGELFF.

This clone has a count of ten or more. The V gene is TRBV6-5, the J gene TRBJ2-1, with D hard to call. The CDR3 spans 14 residues. Deletions cut 11 bases from V and 6 bases from J, with 20 bases between. The V gene's germline CDR1 is MNHEY and CDR2 SVGAGI. The CDR3 loop reads CAHPGRSEFNEQFF. As DNA, the CDR3 is TGTGCCCATCCCGGGCGGTCAGAATTCAATGAGCAGTTCTTC.

The chain has TRBV5-1 and TRBJ2-5; perhaps TRBD2 as D (5 bases). CDR3 length: 14 amino acids. Germline lookup yields CDR1 SGHRS and CDR2 YFSETQ. V shed 2 bases and J shed 5 bases, with 13 bases lying between them. For the CDR3, the DNA is TGCGCCAGCAGCTTAGTGCCAGCGGCGGAGACCCAGTACTTC. Translated: CASSLVPAAETQYF. Variable domain in full (rest from reference TRBV5-1 and TRBJ2-5): KAGVTQTPRYLIKTRGQQVTLSCSPISGHRSVSWYQQTPGQGLQFLFEYFSETQRNKGNFPGRFSGRQFSNSRSEMNVSTLELGDSALYLCASSLVPAAETQYFGPGTRLLVL.

V usage is TRBV4-3 and J usage is TRBJ1-4, with TRBD1 matching over 8 bases. V was pared by 4 bases and J by 8 bases, with 6 bases of the junction left unmatched. The CDR3 spans 14 residues. Germline assignment: CDR1 LGHNA and CDR2 YSLEER. The CDR3 protein is CASSRRTGTEKLFF. CDR3 bases: TGCGCCAGCAGCCGCCGGACAGGGACAGAAAAACTGTTTTTT.

This clone was counted a few times. The CDR3 sequence is CASSPGSQETQYF. The CDR3 DNA reads TGTGCCAGCAGCCCCGGATCCCAAGAGACCCAGTACTTC. The rearrangement joins TRBV5-4 to TRBJ2-5; D gene ambiguous. V was clipped by 4 bases and J by 1 base, with 8 bases between them. Germline V gene lookup returns CDR1 SGHNT and CDR2 YYREEE (reference sequence). The CDR3 has 13 amino acids.

V gene TRBV2 combines with J gene TRBJ1-1; no reliable D call. Between the trimmed V and J ends, which lost 0 bases and 7 bases, there was a span of 3 bases. Germline V lookup: CDR1 SNHLY, CDR2 FYNNEI. CDR3 length: 11 amino acids. The CDR3 DNA sequence: TGTGCCAGCAGTGAAGCGGGTGAAGCTTTCTTT. Protein sequence: CASSEAGEAFF.